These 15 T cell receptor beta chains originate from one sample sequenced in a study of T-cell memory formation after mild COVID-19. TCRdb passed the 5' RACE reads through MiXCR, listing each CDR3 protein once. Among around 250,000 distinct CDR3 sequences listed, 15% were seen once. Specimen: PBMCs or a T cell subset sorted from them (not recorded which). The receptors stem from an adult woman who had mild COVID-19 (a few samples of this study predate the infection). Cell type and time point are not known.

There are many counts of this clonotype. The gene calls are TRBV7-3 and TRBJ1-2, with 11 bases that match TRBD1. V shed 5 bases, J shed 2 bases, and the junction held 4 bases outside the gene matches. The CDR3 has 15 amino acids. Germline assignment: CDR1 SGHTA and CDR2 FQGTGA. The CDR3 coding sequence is TGTGCCAGCAGCCAAGGACAGGGGGCAAACTATGGCTACACCTTC. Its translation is CASSQGQGANYGYTF.

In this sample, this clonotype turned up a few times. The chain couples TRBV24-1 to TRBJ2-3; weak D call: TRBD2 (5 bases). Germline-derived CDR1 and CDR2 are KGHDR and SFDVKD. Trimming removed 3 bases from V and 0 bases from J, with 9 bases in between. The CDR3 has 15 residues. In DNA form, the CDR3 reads TGTGCCACCAGTGATCCGGGGTCTAGCACAGATACGCAGTATTTT. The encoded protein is CATSDPGSSTDTQYF.

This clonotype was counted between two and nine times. CDR3 sequence: CASSVLSGGTGELFF. In DNA, the CDR3 is TGTGCCAGCAGCGTTTTAAGCGGAGGGACCGGGGAGCTGTTTTTT. The J gene is TRBJ2-2, the V gene TRBV9; a weak D match, TRBD2 (6 bases). The CDR3 is 15 amino acids. Germline CDR1 SGDLS, CDR2 YYNGEE. With 2 bases removed from V and 5 bases from J, the gap between germline ends came to 13 bases.

This CDR3 is CASSPGTVRDEQFF. The CDR3 DNA reads as TGCGCCAGCAGCCCCGGGACAGTAAGAGATGAGCAGTTCTTC. V and J are TRBV10-1 and TRBJ2-1, with 7 bases that match TRBD1. The CDR3 sequence is 14 residues long. Germline CDR1 is WNHNN and CDR2 is SYGVQD (reference sequence). J lost 8 bases, V lost 6 bases, and 10 bases had no gene match.

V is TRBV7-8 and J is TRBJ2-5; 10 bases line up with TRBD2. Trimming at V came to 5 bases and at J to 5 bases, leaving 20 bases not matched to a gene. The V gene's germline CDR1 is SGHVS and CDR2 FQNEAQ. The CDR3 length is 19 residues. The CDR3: CASSHRGRRTSGSKETQYF. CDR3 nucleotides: TGTGCCAGCAGCCATAGGGGGCGAAGGACTAGCGGCTCCAAGGAGACCCAGTACTTC.

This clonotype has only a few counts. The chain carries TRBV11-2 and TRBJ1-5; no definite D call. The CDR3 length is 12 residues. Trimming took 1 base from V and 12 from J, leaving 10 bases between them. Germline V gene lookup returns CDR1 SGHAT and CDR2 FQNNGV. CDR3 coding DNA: TGTGCCAGCAGCTTAGTAACTGGTTACCAGCATTTT. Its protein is CASSLVTGYQHF.

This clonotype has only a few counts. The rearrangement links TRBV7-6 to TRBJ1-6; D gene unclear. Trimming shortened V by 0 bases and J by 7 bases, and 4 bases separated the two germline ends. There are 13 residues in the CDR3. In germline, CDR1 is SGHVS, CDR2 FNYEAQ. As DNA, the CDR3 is TGTGCCAGCAGCTTAGCCAGGAATTCACCCCTCCACTTT. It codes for CASSLARNSPLHF.

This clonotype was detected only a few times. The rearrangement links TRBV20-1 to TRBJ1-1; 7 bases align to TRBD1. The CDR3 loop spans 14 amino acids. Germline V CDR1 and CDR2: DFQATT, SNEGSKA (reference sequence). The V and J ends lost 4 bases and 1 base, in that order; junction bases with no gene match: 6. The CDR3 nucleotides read TGCAGTGCTAACGACAGGGTGCCGAACACTGAAGCTTTCTTT. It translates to CSANDRVPNTEAFF.

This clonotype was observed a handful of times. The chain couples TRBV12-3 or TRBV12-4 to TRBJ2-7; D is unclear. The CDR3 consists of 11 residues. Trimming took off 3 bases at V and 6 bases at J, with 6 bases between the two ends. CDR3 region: CASSFGFEQYF. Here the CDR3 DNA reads TGTGCCAGCAGTTTTGGGTTCGAGCAGTACTTC.

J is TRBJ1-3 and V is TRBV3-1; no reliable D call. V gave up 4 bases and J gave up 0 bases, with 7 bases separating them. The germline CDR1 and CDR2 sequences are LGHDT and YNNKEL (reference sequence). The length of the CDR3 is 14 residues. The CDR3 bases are TGTGCCAGCAGCCGAGAGGGCTCTGGAAACACCATATATTTT. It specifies CASSREGSGNTIYF.

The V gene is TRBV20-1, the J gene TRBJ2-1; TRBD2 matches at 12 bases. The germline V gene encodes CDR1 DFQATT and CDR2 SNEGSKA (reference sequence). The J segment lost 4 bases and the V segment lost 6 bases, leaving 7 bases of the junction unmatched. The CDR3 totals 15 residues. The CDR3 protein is CSASRTSGIYNEQFF. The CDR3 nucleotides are TGCAGTGCCTCCCGGACTAGCGGGATTTACAATGAGCAGTTCTTC.

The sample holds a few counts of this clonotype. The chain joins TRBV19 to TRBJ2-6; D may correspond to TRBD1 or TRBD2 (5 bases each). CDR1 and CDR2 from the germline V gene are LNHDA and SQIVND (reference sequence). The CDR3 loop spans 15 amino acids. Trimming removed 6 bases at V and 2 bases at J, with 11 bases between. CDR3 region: CASRAGTPGANVLTF. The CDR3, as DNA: TGTGCCAGTAGGGCTGGGACCCCTGGGGCCAACGTCCTGACTTTC.

This CDR3 reads CASSRTRQSSYEQYF. CDR3 nucleotide sequence: TGCGCCAGCAGCAGGACTAGACAGAGCTCCTACGAGCAGTACTTC. The V call is TRBV5-1, the J call TRBJ2-7, with 7 bases that match TRBD2. Trimming removed 4 bases from V and 0 bases from J; junction bases left unmatched: 7. This CDR3 is 15 amino acids long. Germline CDR1 is SGHRS and CDR2 is YFSETQ.

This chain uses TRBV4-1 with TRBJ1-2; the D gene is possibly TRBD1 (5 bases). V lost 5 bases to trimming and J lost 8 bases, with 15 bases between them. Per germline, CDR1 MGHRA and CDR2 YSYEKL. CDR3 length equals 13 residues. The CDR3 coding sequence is TGCGCCAGCAGCTCTCAGGGACCGGGCGGCTACACCTTC. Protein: CASSSQGPGGYTF.

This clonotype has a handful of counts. The CDR3 sequence is CASSPAGEGLGYTF. The DNA of the CDR3 is TGTGCCAGCTCACCAGCAGGGGAAGGACTCGGCTACACCTTC. The chain joins TRBV18 to TRBJ1-2; possibly TRBD1 for D (6 bases). Germline loops: CDR1 KGHSH, CDR2 LQKENI. V lost 2 bases, J lost 8 bases, and 15 bases lay in between. The CDR3 length is 14 residues.